These 23 T cell receptor beta chains originate from one sample sequenced in a study of shared clonotypes between healthy human individuals. The assay was immunoSEQ multiplex PCR, and TCRdb's table has in-frame clones only and misses some. Here the sample spans a few million clones, around nine tenths being singletons. The source material was naive CD4+ T cells sorted from blood. Subset denoted: CD45RA+ positively selected. The receptors were sampled from a man between 18 and 35 years old in good health.

This clone appeared once. The rearrangement uses TRBV6-1 and TRBJ2-1, with no clear D. The CDR3 has 13 residues. The germline V gene has CDR1 MNHNS and CDR2 SASEGT. V lost 4 bases and J lost 4, with 8 bases in between. The CDR3 here is CASSGKQYNEQFF. The CDR3 DNA is TGTGCCAGCAGTGGAAAACAGTACAATGAGCAGTTCTTC.

The rearrangement uses TRBV4-3 and TRBJ1-4, with D possibly being TRBD1 (5 bases). This CDR3 spans 15 amino acids. Germline V gene data show CDR1 as LGHNA and CDR2 as YSLEER. V lost 0 bases and J 6 bases, leaving 11 bases between the germline ends. The CDR3 bases are TGCGCCAGCAGCCAAGAAGGGCAGGGACATGAAAAACTGTTTTTT. It codes for CASSQEGQGHEKLFF.

The CDR3 nucleotides read TGTGCCAGCAGCCAAGTGAGGAGCGCTGAAGCTTTCTTT. Its protein product is CASSQVRSAEAFF. The V and J genes are TRBV14 and TRBJ1-1; D gene uncertain. Germline V gene lookup returns CDR1 SGHDN and CDR2 FVKESK. V lost 1 base, J lost 6 bases, and 9 bases lay in between. This CDR3 is 13 amino acids long.

This chain connects TRBV6-6 to TRBJ1-6; D may be TRBD1 (5 bases). Trimming cost V 6 bases and J 10 bases, with 22 bases left between them. The CDR3 is 16 amino acids. CDR1 is MNHNY and CDR2 is SVGAGI in the germline V gene (reference sequence). CDR3 loop: CASSLDTFITGSPLHF. The CDR3 region has the DNA TGTGCCAGCAGCTTGGACACCTTCATCACTGGGTCACCCCTCCACTTT.

The J gene is TRBJ2-5, the V gene TRBV5-6; 7 nucleotides align to TRBD2. The closer fit of TRBJ2-7 to the DNA end suggests the J call may be wrong. CDR1 and CDR2 (germline): SGHDT, YYEEEE. The CDR3 consists of 15 residues. CDR3 coding DNA: TGTGCCAGCAGCCCTCAGGGCGCGGGGGCCTACGAGCAGTACTTC. This encodes CASSPQGAGAYEQYF.

This chain joins TRBV6-5 and TRBJ2-6; TRBD1 is a possible D gene (6 bases). CDR3 length equals 15 residues. V was shortened by 6 bases and J by 2 bases, with 11 bases between the two germline ends. From germline, CDR1 is MNHEY and CDR2 SVGAGI. CDR3 sequence (DNA): TGTGCCAGCAGGCGACAGGTAACTGGGGCCAACGTCCTGACTTTC. Translated: CASRRQVTGANVLTF.

The chain is built from TRBV27 and TRBJ1-1, with no clear D. Per germline, CDR1 MNHEY and CDR2 SMNVEV (reference sequence). This CDR3 spans 15 amino acids. V lost 0 bases and J 0 bases, leaving 8 bases between the germline ends. CDR3 region: CASSLSSSVNTEAFF. The CDR3 bases are TGTGCCAGCAGTTTATCGTCATCAGTGAACACTGAAGCTTTCTTT.

The chain joins TRBV18 to TRBJ2-1; TRBD2 agrees at 13 bases. This CDR3 has 17 amino acids. Trimming took 8 bases from V and 0 from J; bases not matched to a gene: 7. Germline CDR1 and CDR2: KGHSH and LQKENI. CDR3 bases: TGTGCCAGCGCCGGGACTAGCGGGGTCAGCTCCTACAATGAGCAGTTCTTC. It codes for CASAGTSGVSSYNEQFF.

A remark on this clone: The sample contains more than one DNA sequence encoding this CDR3. J is TRBJ1-5 and V is TRBV19; D call uncertain. CDR3 size: 13 residues. Germline-derived CDR1 and CDR2 are LNHDA and SQIVND (reference sequence). V was clipped by 3 bases and J by 4 bases, with 7 bases between them. CDR3 sequence: CASSISRNQPQHF. The CDR3 coding sequence is TGTGCCAGTAGTATTTCACGAAATCAGCCCCAGCATTTT.

The chain links TRBV28 to TRBJ1-6; D perhaps matches TRBD1 (5 bases). V dropped 3 bases and J dropped 9 bases, with 15 bases sitting between them. Germline V CDR1 and CDR2: MDHEN, SYDVKM. This CDR3 is built from 15 residues. The CDR3 protein is CASSFVQGSSSPLHF. CDR3 DNA: TGTGCCAGCAGTTTTGTCCAGGGATCGAGTTCACCCCTCCACTTT.

Worth noting for this clone: The same CDR3 is also encoded by other DNA sequences in this sample. The chain combines TRBV6-6 with TRBJ2-1, with D uncertain. The CDR3 is 13 residues long. V gave up 0 bases and J gave up 4 bases, with 4 bases separating them. The germline gives CDR1 MNHNY, CDR2 SVGAGI (reference sequence). The CDR3 nucleotides are TGTGCCAGCAGTTACTCGCATTACAATGAGCAGTTCTTC. Amino acid sequence: CASSYSHYNEQFF.

The rearrangement links TRBV5-6 to TRBJ2-7; D call uncertain. There are 17 residues in the CDR3. Germline assignment: CDR1 SGHDT and CDR2 YYEEEE. Trimming removed 4 bases at V and 6 bases at J, with 26 bases between. DNA of the CDR3: TGTGCCAGCAGCCATGGAGTTACAGAAGCAATTAACTCCGAGCAGTACTTC. Its translation: CASSHGVTEAINSEQYF.

This chain connects TRBV23-1 to TRBJ1-5; D is perhaps TRBD1 (6 bases). TRBV23-1 is treated as an ORF (open reading frame) with a function not yet certain. Trimming pared 7 bases from V and 2 bases from J, leaving 24 bases between. CDR3 length: 18 amino acids. CDR3 region: CASTSITGGAPRNQPQHF. CDR3 in DNA: TGCGCCAGCACCTCAATAACGGGGGGGGCCCCACGCAATCAGCCCCAGCATTTT.

This rearrangement joins TRBV11-1 to TRBJ2-1; the match to TRBD1 covers 10 bases. The V and J ends lost 6 bases and 8 bases, in that order; junction bases with no gene match: 7. CDR1 and CDR2 from the germline V gene are SGHAT and FQDESV (reference sequence). There are 14 residues in the CDR3. CDR3 amino acids: CASSRDRGGDEQFF. The CDR3 nucleotides are TGTGCCAGCAGTCGGGACAGGGGAGGGGATGAGCAGTTCTTC.

This chain joins TRBV6-5 and TRBJ1-2; D is unclear. Germline CDR1 is MNHEY and CDR2 is SVGAGI. The CDR3 has 14 amino acids. The V and J ends lost 6 bases and 0 bases respectively, with 11 bases between them. This chain's CDR3 is CASSALGTNYGYTF. CDR3 in DNA: TGTGCCAGCAGCGCGTTGGGGACTAACTATGGCTACACCTTC.

The chain couples TRBV20-1 to TRBJ1-2; D remains ambiguous. The CDR3 runs 11 residues. V gave up 2 bases and J gave up 3 bases, with 4 bases separating them. Germline V lookup: CDR1 DFQATT, CDR2 SNEGSKA (reference sequence). The CDR3 loop reads CSARSDYGYTF. The DNA of the CDR3 is TGCAGTGCTAGATCCGACTATGGCTACACCTTC.

This chain uses TRBV18 with TRBJ2-3; D is unresolved. Germline V CDR1 and CDR2: KGHSH, LQKENI. The V end was cut by 4 bases, the J end by 5 bases, with 4 bases between. This CDR3 is 11 amino acids long. CDR3 amino acids: CASSQVDTQYF. The CDR3 coding sequence is TGTGCCAGCTCACAGGTAGATACGCAGTATTTT.

This sequence joins TRBV6-5 and TRBJ2-1; 12 bases line up with TRBD2. The CDR3 has 15 amino acids. In germline, CDR1 is MNHEY, CDR2 SVGAGI. Trimming cost V 6 bases and J 7 bases; bases outside gene matches: 7. In nucleotides, the CDR3 is TGTGCCAGCAGGAGACTAGCGGGAGTAGAAAATGAGCAGTTCTTC. Protein product: CASRRLAGVENEQFF.

This clone has just one count. The DNA is omitted, as the CDR3 cannot be located on it reliably, and the CDR3 follows TCRdb's listing. CDR3: CTILWGKGSSYNSPLHF. V gene TRBV1 combines with J gene TRBJ1-6. TRBV1 is annotated as a pseudogene. Including both end residues, the CDR3 is 17 amino acids long.

This chain joins TRBV5-1 and TRBJ2-2; D might be TRBD1 (8 bases). V lost 3 bases and J 5 bases, leaving 14 bases between the germline ends. From germline, CDR1 is SGHRS and CDR2 YFSETQ. The CDR3 has 15 amino acids. CDR3 amino acids: CASSYGQGGTGELFF. CDR3 nucleotide sequence: TGCGCCAGCAGCTACGGACAGGGAGGGACCGGGGAGCTGTTTTTT.

The chain links TRBV7-2 to TRBJ1-6; TRBD1 might be the D (5 bases). V was trimmed by 3 bases and J by 9 bases, leaving 18 bases between them. CDR1 is SGHTA, CDR2 FQGNSA, per germline. The length of the CDR3 is 16 residues. The CDR3 reads CASSFDRDSRSSPLHF. CDR3 sequence (DNA): TGTGCCAGCAGCTTCGACCGGGACTCCCGGAGTTCACCCCTCCACTTT.

The chain carries TRBV12-5 and TRBJ1-2; possibly TRBD1 for D (5 bases). The V and J ends lost 3 bases and 4 bases respectively, with 18 bases between them. Germline CDR1 LGHNT, CDR2 FRNRAP. The CDR3 covers 16 residues. The DNA for the CDR3 is TGTGCTAGTGGTTTAGGAGGGGAGGGAGGGGTCTATGGCTACACCTTC. Translation gives CASGLGGEGGVYGYTF.

The chain recombines TRBV6-5 with TRBJ2-1; 11 nucleotides agree with TRBD2. The J segment lost 5 bases and the V segment lost 8 bases, leaving 8 bases of the junction unmatched. CDR1 and CDR2 from the germline V gene are MNHEY and SVGAGI. The CDR3 consists of 15 residues. CDR3 sequence (DNA): TGTGCCAGCTCCTTTGTAGCGGGAGGGAACAATGAGCAGTTCTTC. It codes for CASSFVAGGNNEQFF.